Described below is a single T cell receptor beta chain sequence and its context. The data were obtained in a study of blood T cell repertoires in COVID-19. Study summary: The samples span acute and convalescent COVID-19 from the United States, Italy and Spain. The cDNA or gDNA used as material had been derived from T cells, B-cell-depleted T cells, or PBMCs.

Study processing details: Reference gene primer amplification gave estimated nucleated cell counts. Libraries were prepared by immunoSEQ multiplex PCR; TCRdb keeps only in-frame clonotypes and omits some of them. The V and J calls and the clone size are those of that table, but D and trimming were determined from the DNA. Of hundreds of thousands of clones in the sample, approximately 86% were seen once. This receptor was obtained from a man aged 60 to 75 with acute or convalescent COVID-19. Sequenced material: peripheral blood.

The CDR3: CASSLTGGPADTQYF. In DNA, the CDR3 is TGTGCCAGCAGCTTAACGGGGGGGCCGGCAGATACGCAGTATTTT. The gene calls are TRBV7-3 and TRBJ2-3; TRBD2 might be the D (7 bases). Germline-derived CDR1 and CDR2 are SGHTA and FQGTGA. V lost 0 bases and J 4 bases, leaving 11 bases between the germline ends. CDR3 length: 15 residues.